This T cell receptor (beta chain) was profiled in a study of T cell responses to AZD1222 COVID-19 vaccine. Trimming shortened V by 0 bases and J by 2 bases, and 6 bases separated the two germline ends. CDR1 and CDR2 from the germline V gene are SGDLS and YYNGEE. This CDR3 region has 14 residues. Only in-frame clones appear in the TCRdb table, and some are missing; sequencing was by immunoSEQ multiplex PCR. This sample carries 200,000 to 250,000 clones, roughly 94% of them seen once, and the ten largest clones take 1.5% to 2%. In the case of this clone: Antigen unknown.

Findings and limits, study-wide: Targets within unmutated variant regions were reportedly found for nearly half of spike-specific TCRs. AZD1222 recipients seropositive at baseline numbered only six or seven. Females outnumbered males among donors, who were mostly white British; clonal diversity was possibly underestimated.

Specimen: peripheral blood, collected 28 days after the second dose of the MenACWY control vaccine. The chain is built from TRBV9 and TRBJ1-3; unclear D gene. This sequence originates from an adult who received the MenACWY meningococcal vaccine as a control. The CDR3 here is CASSVAVTGNTIYF. CDR3 bases: TGTGCCAGCAGCGTAGCAGTAACTGGAAACACCATATATTTT.